This passage covers 20 T cell receptor beta chains from one sample sequenced in a study of cytomegalovirus exposure and HLA in healthy donors. Amplification used 60 Vbeta primers and 13 Jbeta primers. TCRdb keeps only in-frame clones here, not all; method: immunoSEQ multiplex PCR. The sample includes 150,000 to 200,000 clones, approximately 82% of them seen just once. The sequenced sample was PBMCs. The source of these receptors is a man in his late teens or twenties in good health and CMV-seropositive.

CDR3 nucleotides: TGTGCCAGCAGCACGCGCGGTGGTCGGGCGGGTGAGCAGTTCTTC. It codes for CASSTRGGRAGEQFF. V is TRBV14 and J is TRBJ2-1; tentative D call: TRBD2 (5 bases). Trimming stripped 5 bases from V and 9 bases from J, with 20 bases between. From germline, CDR1 is SGHDN and CDR2 FVKESK. There are 15 residues in the CDR3.

This chain connects TRBV13 to TRBJ2-1, with TRBD2 matching 9 bases. The ends lost 4 bases at V and 3 bases at J; junction bases unmatched: 7. Germline V gives CDR1 PRHDT, CDR2 FYEKMQ (reference sequence). The CDR3 is 16 residues long. The CDR3 sequence: CASSSSTSGLYNEQFF. The CDR3 DNA follows: TGTGCCAGCAGCTCATCGACTAGCGGACTCTACAATGAGCAGTTCTTC.

The chain links TRBV27 to TRBJ2-5; 13 nucleotides align to TRBD2. The CDR3 covers 18 residues. Germline V lookup: CDR1 MNHEY, CDR2 SMNVEV (reference sequence). V was clipped by 5 bases and J by 5 bases; unmatched bases: 14. CDR3 residues: CASSRATGLAGLGETQYF. The CDR3 region has the DNA TGTGCCAGCAGTCGTGCCACGGGACTAGCGGGGCTGGGGGAGACCCAGTACTTC.

V gene TRBV11-3 combines with J gene TRBJ2-2, with D unresolved. Germline CDR1 and CDR2: SGHNT and YENEEA. The CDR3 length is 12 residues. Deletions cut 5 bases from V and 2 bases from J, with 3 bases between. The DNA for the CDR3 is TGTGCCAGCAGCCAAAACACCGGGGAGCTGTTTTTT. It translates to CASSQNTGELFF. The full variable domain, in which reference TRBV11-3 and TRBJ2-2 provide the parts outside the CDR3, is EAGVVQSPRYKIIEKKQPVAFWCNPISGHNTLYWYLQNLGQGPELLIRYENEEAVDDSQLPKDRFSAERLKGVDSTLKIQPAELGDSAVYLCASSQNTGELFFGEGSRLTVL.

This rearrangement joins TRBV2 to TRBJ1-5; 8 bases fit TRBD1. This CDR3 contains 15 residues. The J segment lost 4 bases and the V segment lost 5 bases, leaving 7 bases of the junction unmatched. CDR1 is SNHLY, CDR2 FYNNEI, per germline. This CDR3 reads CASSRTGLDNQPQHF. The CDR3 DNA reads as TGTGCCAGCAGTAGGACAGGGTTGGATAATCAGCCCCAGCATTTT.

The chain couples TRBV5-1 to TRBJ1-1; D might be TRBD1 (5 bases). The V gene lost 0 bases and the J gene lost 5 bases, with 20 bases spanning the gap. This CDR3 region has 17 residues. Per the germline V gene, CDR1 is SGHRS and CDR2 is YFSETQ. The CDR3 loop reads CASSLDGSGLRTTEAFF. In nucleotides, the CDR3 is TGCGCCAGCAGCTTGGACGGTTCGGGACTGAGAACAACTGAAGCTTTCTTT.

This clone came up a few times. The V call is TRBV7-3, the J call TRBJ2-3, with 12 bases fitting TRBD2. V was pared by 4 bases and J by 2 bases, with 7 bases of the junction left unmatched. Germline values: CDR1 SGHTA, CDR2 FQGTGA. The CDR3 is 17 amino acids. The CDR3 nucleotides are TGTGCCAGCAGCTCCGGACTAGCGGGACCCTACACAGATACGCAGTATTTT. The encoded protein is CASSSGLAGPYTDTQYF.

The chain has TRBV12-5 and TRBJ2-3, with 7 bases aligning to TRBD2. Trimming took 5 bases from V and 5 from J; bases not matched to a gene: 4. This CDR3 contains 13 residues. Germline V lookup: CDR1 LGHNT, CDR2 FRNRAP. This CDR3 is CASGIAGLDTQYF. In DNA, the CDR3 is TGTGCTAGTGGTATAGCGGGTCTAGATACGCAGTATTTT.

The genes are TRBV19 and TRBJ2-2, with D possibly being TRBD2 (6 bases). Trimming cost V 10 bases and J 0 bases, with 12 bases left between them. Germline CDR1 reads LNHDA; CDR2 reads SQIVND (reference sequence). The CDR3 has 14 residues. The CDR3 DNA reads TGTGCCACGGGGGAACAGACGAACACCGGGGAGCTGTTTTTT. Translated, it gives CATGEQTNTGELFF. The whole variable domain, filled in from reference TRBV19 and TRBJ2-2, reads DGGITQSPKYLFRKEGQNVTLSCEQNLNHDAMYWYRQDPGQGLRLIYYSQIVNDFQKGDIAEGYSVSREKKESFPLTVTSAQKNPTAFYLCATGEQTNTGELFFGEGSRLTVL.

V and J are TRBV28 and TRBJ2-7; D might be TRBD2 (6 bases). Between the trimmed V and J ends, which lost 4 bases and 6 bases, there was a span of 16 bases. Germline assignment: CDR1 MDHEN and CDR2 SYDVKM. This CDR3 has 14 amino acids. The CDR3 sequence is CASSSPGVRIEQYF. The CDR3 coding sequence is TGTGCCAGCAGTTCCCCGGGGGTACGTATCGAGCAGTACTTC.

This clone was observed once. The chain joins TRBV9 to TRBJ2-1, with a tentative D call TRBD2 (5 bases). From germline, CDR1 is SGDLS and CDR2 YYNGEE. Trimming cost V 4 bases and J 1 base, with 18 bases left between them. The CDR3 has 17 amino acids. This chain's CDR3 is CASSPPLEDRSYNEQFF. In DNA form, the CDR3 reads TGTGCCAGCAGCCCGCCACTAGAGGACCGGTCCTACAATGAGCAGTTCTTC.

The chain's CDR3 is CASTPGGDRGKQYF. CDR3 in DNA: TGTGCCAGCACCCCTGGGGGGGACAGGGGGAAGCAGTACTTC. The V call is TRBV25-1, the J call TRBJ2-7, with 11 bases matching TRBD1. Germline CDR1 and CDR2: MGHDK and SYGVNS. This CDR3 has 14 residues. V gave up 7 bases and J gave up 8 bases; unmatched junction bases: 10.

This sequence joins TRBV7-2 and TRBJ2-1; TRBD1 might be the D (5 bases). The germline V and J ends were trimmed by 2 bases and 10 bases, with 6 bases remaining between them. The length of the CDR3 is 11 residues. In germline, CDR1 is SGHTA, CDR2 FQGNSA. CDR3 in DNA: TGTGCCAGCAGCTTAAGGACAGAGCAGTTCTTC. Protein: CASSLRTEQFF.

The rearrangement uses TRBV2 and TRBJ1-3; TRBD1 might be the D (6 bases). V was clipped by 4 bases and J by 1 base, with 32 bases between them. Germline CDR1 SNHLY, CDR2 FYNNEI. The CDR3 runs to 22 residues. This CDR3 is CASSVVEGGSQTVVHSGNTIYF. CDR3 DNA sequence: TGTGCCAGCAGTGTAGTTGAGGGGGGGAGCCAAACTGTCGTTCATTCTGGAAACACCATATATTTT.

This chain links TRBV9 with TRBJ2-3, with D possibly being TRBD2 (6 bases). This CDR3 spans 17 amino acids. The V gene lost 0 bases and the J gene lost 4 bases, with 18 bases spanning the gap. Germline V gene sequence: CDR1 SGDLS, CDR2 YYNGEE. This CDR3 reads CASSVGFSGVRADTQYF. In DNA form, the CDR3 reads TGTGCCAGCAGCGTAGGTTTTTCGGGAGTCCGCGCAGATACGCAGTATTTT.

The J gene is TRBJ2-4, the V gene TRBV21-1; TRBD2 is taken as the D call from the table, unchecked against the DNA. TRBV21-1 is reported as a pseudogene. The CDR3 is 16 amino acids. The CDR3 DNA is TGTGCCAGCGGATTCGGGGGGCCTGGGGGCAAAAACATTCAGTACTTC. The encoded protein is CASGFGGPGGKNIQYF.

The chain uses TRBV20-1 and TRBJ1-5; D not resolved. V was clipped by 8 bases and J by 5 bases, with 10 bases between them. Per germline, CDR1 DFQATT and CDR2 SNEGSKA (reference sequence). The CDR3 has 11 amino acids. The CDR3 loop reads CSRGLYQPQHF. CDR3 in DNA: TGCAGTAGAGGGTTATATCAGCCCCAGCATTTT.

This chain connects TRBV30 to TRBJ2-3; 8 bases are a match to TRBD2. Trimming removed 2 bases from V and 5 bases from J; junction bases left unmatched: 21. This CDR3 has 19 amino acids. In germline, CDR1 is GTSNPN, CDR2 SVGIG (reference sequence). The CDR3 DNA reads TGTGCCTGGAGTACTGCCGCCCTGGGGACCGGGAGGGCGATAGATACGCAGTATTTT. Amino acid sequence: CAWSTAALGTGRAIDTQYF.

This clone has just one count. The V gene is TRBV10-2, the J gene TRBJ2-7; 11 bases are shared with TRBD2. V shed 2 bases, J shed 2 bases, and the junction held 5 bases outside the gene matches. From germline, CDR1 is WSHSY and CDR2 SAAADI. The CDR3 totals 16 residues. CDR3 nucleotide sequence: TGCGCCAGCAGTGAGACCCCTAGCGGGAGGACCTACGAGCAGTACTTC. Translating gives CASSETPSGRTYEQYF.

This clone was seen once. The genes are TRBV19 and TRBJ2-4; 7 bases match TRBD1. V trimming: 5 bases; J trimming: 4 bases; junction bases outside the gene matches: 8. Germline loops: CDR1 LNHDA, CDR2 SQIVND (reference sequence). This CDR3 contains 15 residues. The CDR3 reads CASSESSGQKNIQYF. The DNA of the CDR3 is TGTGCCAGTAGTGAGTCTTCGGGACAGAAAAACATTCAGTACTTC.